These 27 T cell receptor beta chains share one sample of origin, sequenced in a study of cytomegalovirus exposure and HLA in healthy donors. The primer mix had 60 Vbeta and 13 Jbeta primers. Sequencing was performed with immunoSEQ multiplex PCR; in TCRdb, only in-frame clones are kept and a portion is missing. The data contain 200,000 or so clones, over 70% of them singletons. Sequencing used PBMCs. These receptors all stem from a young woman in good health and CMV-seropositive.

For the CDR3, the DNA is TGTGCCAGCAGTTTAGGCAGGGCCGGGAAACTGTTTTTT. Its translation: CASSLGRAGKLFF. The chain joins TRBV27 to TRBJ1-4; D possibly corresponds to TRBD1 (5 bases). The CDR3 loop spans 13 amino acids. Between the trimmed V and J ends, which lost 2 bases and 11 bases, there was a span of 12 bases. The germline V gene has CDR1 MNHEY and CDR2 SMNVEV (reference sequence).

J is TRBJ1-1 and V is TRBV27; no reliable D call. Germline loops: CDR1 MNHEY, CDR2 SMNVEV (reference sequence). The CDR3 contains 13 residues. The V end was cut by 5 bases, the J end by 1 base, with 8 bases between. CDR3: CASSNSGNTEAFF. DNA of the CDR3: TGTGCCAGCAGTAATTCAGGGAACACTGAAGCTTTCTTT.

CDR3 protein: CASSVGTGPGYTF. The DNA for the CDR3 is TGTGCCAGCAGCGTCGGGACAGGGCCTGGCTACACCTTC. This chain connects TRBV5-4 to TRBJ1-2, with 9 bases that match TRBD1. Germline CDR1 SGHNT, CDR2 YYREEE (reference sequence). The CDR3 has 13 residues. V trimming: 4 bases; J trimming: 7 bases; junction bases outside the gene matches: 5.

The chain is built from TRBV7-9 and TRBJ1-6; the D gene is possibly TRBD1 (6 bases). This CDR3 is 15 amino acids long. Germline values: CDR1 SEHNR, CDR2 FQNEAQ (reference sequence). V lost 5 bases, J lost 11 bases, and 19 bases lay in between. CDR3 bases: TGTGCCAGCAGCCGAACAGGGTCAGCGTCGGCACCCCTCCACTTT. Protein sequence: CASSRTGSASAPLHF.

V usage is TRBV19 and J usage is TRBJ1-5; D unclear. V lost 6 bases and J 1 base, leaving 13 bases between the germline ends. The germline gives CDR1 LNHDA, CDR2 SQIVND (reference sequence). This CDR3 is built from 15 residues. The CDR3 DNA is TGTGCCAGTAGCAACAGACCCTACAGCAATCAGCCCCAGCATTTT. The encoded protein is CASSNRPYSNQPQHF.

This clone has a single count. V and J are TRBV5-6 and TRBJ1-3; 9 nucleotides match TRBD1. The V and J ends lost 3 bases and 7 bases, in that order; junction bases with no gene match: 5. CDR3 length equals 14 residues. Germline CDR1 reads SGHDT; CDR2 reads YYEEEE. DNA for the CDR3: TGTGCCAGCAGCTCCACAGGGGGCGCGAACACCATATATTTT. This codes for CASSSTGGANTIYF.

The table lists this clone with a count of one. This chain joins TRBV5-6 and TRBJ2-3; 8 bases are a match to TRBD2. This CDR3 region has 14 residues. The V segment lost 3 bases and the J segment 7 bases; nucleotides outside the gene matches: 7. In germline, CDR1 is SGHDT, CDR2 YYEEEE. CDR3 amino acids: CASSYRGGAYTQYF. In DNA form, the CDR3 reads TGTGCCAGCAGCTACCGGGGGGGGGCTTATACGCAGTATTTT.

The chain links TRBV7-9 to TRBJ1-1; no reliable D call. V was clipped by 2 bases and J by 6 bases, with 4 bases between them. CDR1 and CDR2 from the germline V gene are SEHNR and FQNEAQ (reference sequence). The CDR3 covers 11 residues. The chain's CDR3 is CASSLYSEAFF. The DNA for the CDR3 is TGTGCCAGCAGCTTATACTCTGAAGCTTTCTTT. The full variable domain, its missing parts supplied by reference TRBV7-9 and TRBJ1-1, is DTGVSQNPRHKITKRGQNVTFRCDPISEHNRLYWYRQTLGQGPEFLTYFQNEAQLEKSRLLSDRFSAERPKGSFSTLEIQRTEQGDSAMYLCASSLYSEAFFGQGTRLTVV.

The rearrangement uses TRBV7-9 and TRBJ1-2; a weak D match, TRBD1 (6 bases). Germline V CDR1 and CDR2: SEHNR, FQNEAQ (reference sequence). This CDR3 is 17 amino acids long. V was trimmed by 2 bases and J by 9 bases, leaving 25 bases between them. CDR3 sequence: CASSLPSGGPPTMSYTF. CDR3 coding DNA: TGTGCCAGCAGCTTACCGAGTGGGGGCCCCCCTACTATGAGCTACACCTTC. Supplemented by reference TRBV7-9 and TRBJ1-2, the full variable domain reads DTGVSQNPRHKITKRGQNVTFRCDPISEHNRLYWYRQTLGQGPEFLTYFQNEAQLEKSRLLSDRFSAERPKGSFSTLEIQRTEQGDSAMYLCASSLPSGGPPTMSYTFGSGTRLTVV.

In regard to this clone: One junction end does not reproduce the germline sequence, and a read error may be involved. The chain combines TRBV7-9 with TRBJ2-6, with a weak D call TRBD1 (5 bases). The germline V gene encodes CDR1 SEHNR and CDR2 FQNEAQ (reference sequence). The CDR3 totals 13 residues. The DNA of the CDR3 is TGTGCCTACCAGAGCTCTGGGGCCAACGGCCTGACTTTC. It translates to CAYQSSGANGLTF.

The chain uses TRBV6-1 and TRBJ1-1, with D possibly being TRBD1 (6 bases). CDR1 and CDR2 from the germline V gene are MNHNS and SASEGT. Trimming pared 5 bases from V and 7 bases from J, leaving 17 bases between. The CDR3 extends over 14 amino acids. CDR3 sequence reads: CASSRTAEQSEAFF. DNA of the CDR3: TGTGCCAGCAGTCGGACAGCCGAGCAAAGTGAAGCTTTCTTT.

This rearrangement joins TRBV7-9 to TRBJ2-3, with TRBD2 matching 12 bases. V gave up 5 bases and J gave up 4 bases; unmatched junction bases: 4. CDR3 length equals 15 residues. Germline CDR1 SEHNR, CDR2 FQNEAQ (reference sequence). CDR3 region: CASSQLAGGADTQYF. The CDR3 bases are TGTGCCAGCAGCCAACTAGCGGGGGGAGCAGATACGCAGTATTTT.

The chain is built from TRBV6-5 and TRBJ1-2; tentatively, D is TRBD1 (5 bases). Trimming cost V 2 bases and J 4 bases, with 17 bases left between them. The CDR3 is 16 residues long. Germline CDR1 and CDR2: MNHEY and SVGAGI. CDR3 nucleotides: TGTGCCAGCAGTTACGGACCTAAGCGGGGGGGCTATGGCTACACCTTC. It yields the protein CASSYGPKRGGYGYTF.

V usage is TRBV10-2 and J usage is TRBJ2-1, with D perhaps matching TRBD2 (6 bases). Per the germline V gene, CDR1 is WSHSY and CDR2 is SAAADI. Between the trimmed V and J ends, which lost 8 bases and 6 bases, there was a span of 8 bases. This CDR3 comprises 11 residues. CDR3 coding DNA: TGCGCCAGCCGGACTATCAATGAGCAGTTCTTC. It encodes CASRTINEQFF.

The gene calls are TRBV10-1 and TRBJ2-3, with 7 bases fitting TRBD1. J gave up 3 bases and V 0 bases, and 6 bases lay outside the gene matches. This CDR3 contains 16 residues. The V gene's germline CDR1 is WNHNN and CDR2 SYGVQD (reference sequence). The CDR3 bases are TGCGCCAGCAGTGAGTCGACAGGGATTGGGACAGATACGCAGTATTTT. This codes for CASSESTGIGTDTQYF.

A remark on this clone: Other nucleotide sequences in the sample specify the same CDR3. The chain couples TRBV19 to TRBJ1-2; 8 nucleotides align to TRBD1. The CDR3 is 14 residues long. The V gene's germline CDR1 is LNHDA and CDR2 SQIVND (reference sequence). V was clipped by 5 bases and J by 5 bases; unmatched bases: 7. In DNA, the CDR3 is TGTGCCAGTAGTGGCCGGGACAGGATGTATGGCTACACCTTC. The encoded protein is CASSGRDRMYGYTF.

The chain employs TRBV9 and TRBJ2-5; perhaps TRBD1 as D (5 bases). The CDR3 has 15 residues. Per germline, CDR1 SGDLS and CDR2 YYNGEE. Deletions cut 0 bases from V and 5 bases from J, with 14 bases between. The CDR3 here is CASSVGAGNKETQYF. CDR3 nucleotide sequence: TGTGCCAGCAGCGTAGGAGCAGGGAACAAGGAGACCCAGTACTTC.

The chain uses TRBV5-4 and TRBJ2-1, with D possibly TRBD1 on 5 matching bases. Germline V gives CDR1 SGHNT, CDR2 YYREEE (reference sequence). Trimming left V 4 bases short and J 7 bases short, with 18 bases between. The CDR3 contains 15 residues. CDR3 in amino acids: CASSPPLRDGNEQFF. The CDR3 nucleotides read TGTGCCAGCAGCCCCCCCCTCAGGGATGGGAATGAGCAGTTCTTC.

In its sample, this clone was seen a few times. The genes are TRBV9 and TRBJ2-5, with D maybe TRBD2 (7 bases). This CDR3 contains 16 residues. V lost 4 bases and J lost 1, with 17 bases in between. The germline V gene encodes CDR1 SGDLS and CDR2 YYNGEE. CDR3 coding DNA: TGTGCCAGCAGCCCGAAGGGGGGAGGGGGCCAAGAGACCCAGTACTTC. Protein: CASSPKGGGGQETQYF. The whole variable domain, filled in from reference TRBV9 and TRBJ2-5, reads DSGVTQTPKHLITATGQRVTLRCSPRSGDLSVYWYQQSLDQGLQFLIQYYNGEERAKGNILERFSAQQFPDLHSELNLSSLELGDSALYFCASSPKGGGGQETQYFGPGTRLLVL.

The rearrangement links TRBV9 to TRBJ2-1, with TRBD1 as a possible D gene (6 bases). The CDR3 sequence is 15 residues long. Germline V gene sequence: CDR1 SGDLS, CDR2 YYNGEE. V shed 1 base and J shed 0 bases, with 8 bases lying between them. CDR3 bases: TGTGCCAGCAGCGTACAGGGGAGCTCCTACAATGAGCAGTTCTTC. Translation gives CASSVQGSSYNEQFF.

The chain recombines TRBV19 with TRBJ1-2; TRBD1 matches at 7 bases. The V segment lost 6 bases and the J segment 8 bases; nucleotides outside the gene matches: 12. CDR1 and CDR2 from the germline V gene are LNHDA and SQIVND (reference sequence). This CDR3 spans 14 amino acids. The DNA for the CDR3 is TGTGCCAGTAGCATTACCGGACAGGCTGGGGGCTACACCTTC. This sequence encodes CASSITGQAGGYTF.

The gene calls are TRBV6-4 and TRBJ1-1, with D perhaps matching TRBD1 (6 bases). The germline V and J ends were trimmed by 3 bases and 1 base, with 18 bases remaining between them. This CDR3 is 17 amino acids long. Germline V gene lookup returns CDR1 MRHNA and CDR2 SNTAGT. CDR3 DNA sequence: TGTGCCAGCAGTGAAGACGAGGGGGTCAGGCCGAACACTGAAGCTTTCTTT. Its protein product is CASSEDEGVRPNTEAFF.

The chain links TRBV30 to TRBJ1-1, with D possibly being TRBD1 (5 bases). CDR3 length: 14 residues. The germline gives CDR1 GTSNPN, CDR2 SVGIG (reference sequence). V was pared by 8 bases and J by 0 bases, with 16 bases between. The CDR3 loop reads CATKSGGMNTEAFF. CDR3 sequence (DNA): TGTGCCACAAAGTCCGGGGGAATGAACACTGAAGCTTTCTTT.

This chain joins TRBV9 and TRBJ2-1, with 7 bases that match TRBD2. This CDR3 is built from 17 residues. Trimming at V came to 0 bases and at J to 7 bases, leaving 13 bases not matched to a gene. Germline CDR1 is SGDLS and CDR2 is YYNGEE. The CDR3 DNA follows: TGTGCCAGCAGCGTAGCTAGCGGAGCTCACGGGGGAAATGAGCAGTTCTTC. Its protein is CASSVASGAHGGNEQFF. The entire variable domain, with the rest obtained from reference TRBV9 and TRBJ2-1, is as follows: DSGVTQTPKHLITATGQRVTLRCSPRSGDLSVYWYQQSLDQGLQFLIQYYNGEERAKGNILERFSAQQFPDLHSELNLSSLELGDSALYFCASSVASGAHGGNEQFFGPGTRLTVL.

The rearrangement links TRBV30 to TRBJ1-2, with D perhaps matching TRBD1 (5 bases). The CDR3 loop spans 13 amino acids. CDR1 and CDR2 (germline): GTSNPN, SVGIG (reference sequence). V was pared by 3 bases and J by 3 bases, with 11 bases between. The chain's CDR3 is CAWSQGVDYGYTF. CDR3 bases: TGTGCCTGGAGCCAAGGGGTCGACTATGGCTACACCTTC.

The genes are TRBV2 and TRBJ1-1, with 7 bases fitting TRBD1. The CDR3 is made up of 13 amino acids. Germline loops: CDR1 SNHLY, CDR2 FYNNEI. The trim removed 4 bases at V and 7 bases at J, leaving 6 bases unmatched. CDR3 sequence reads: CASSGNRGGEAFF. The CDR3 DNA sequence: TGTGCCAGCAGTGGAAACAGGGGTGGTGAAGCTTTCTTT.

The rearrangement links TRBV9 to TRBJ2-2, with 7 nucleotides matching TRBD1. The V and J ends lost 3 bases and 2 bases, in that order; junction bases with no gene match: 7. This CDR3 region has 16 residues. Germline lookup yields CDR1 SGDLS and CDR2 YYNGEE. This CDR3 reads CASSETGTVNTGELFF. CDR3 in DNA: TGTGCCAGCAGCGAAACGGGGACAGTCAACACCGGGGAGCTGTTTTTT.